The 2 T cell receptor beta chains below were found in one sample sequenced in a study of PD-L1 blockade in urothelial cancer. Method: immunoSEQ multiplex PCR; TCRdb's copy keeps in-frame clones and lacks some. The sample lists about 84,000 clones, more than 90% seen once, with over 8.5% in the top ten. The starting material was PBMCs, obtained around atezolizumab (anti-PD-L1) treatment. The receptors here all came from a man in his 60s with urothelial cancer.

This sequence joins TRBV7-2 and TRBJ2-3; 13 positions agree with TRBD2. V trimming: 5 bases; J trimming: 5 bases; junction bases outside the gene matches: 4. Per germline, CDR1 SGHTA and CDR2 FQGNSA. The CDR3 consists of 15 residues. The CDR3, as DNA: TGTGCCAGCAGCCACACTAGCGGGGGGGGAGATACGCAGTATTTT. Encoded protein: CASSHTSGGGDTQYF.

This chain links TRBV10-3 with TRBJ2-7; D might be TRBD1 (6 bases). From germline, CDR1 is ENHRY and CDR2 SYGVKD. Trimming pared 5 bases from V and 4 bases from J, leaving 15 bases between. The CDR3 length is 14 residues. The CDR3 reads CAISPGVRDYEQYF. CDR3 DNA: TGTGCCATCAGTCCAGGGGTTAGGGATTACGAGCAGTACTTC.